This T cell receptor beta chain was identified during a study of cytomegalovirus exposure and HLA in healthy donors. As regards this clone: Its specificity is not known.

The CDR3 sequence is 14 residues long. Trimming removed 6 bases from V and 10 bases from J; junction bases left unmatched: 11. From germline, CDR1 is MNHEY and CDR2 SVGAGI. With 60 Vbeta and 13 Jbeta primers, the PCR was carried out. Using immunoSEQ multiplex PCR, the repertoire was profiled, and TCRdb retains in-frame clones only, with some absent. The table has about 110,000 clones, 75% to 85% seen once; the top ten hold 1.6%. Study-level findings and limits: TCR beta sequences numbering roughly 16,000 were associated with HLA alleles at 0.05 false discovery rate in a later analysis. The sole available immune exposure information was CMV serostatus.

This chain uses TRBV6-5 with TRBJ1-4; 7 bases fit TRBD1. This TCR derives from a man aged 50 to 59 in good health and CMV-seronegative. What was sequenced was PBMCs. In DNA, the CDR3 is TGTGCCAGCAGAAACGACCAGGGGGGACGAAAACTGTTTTTT. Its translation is CASRNDQGGRKLFF.